The T cell receptor beta chain under discussion was sequenced for a study of cytomegalovirus exposure and HLA in healthy donors (dated by TCRdb to 2015 to 2018). For the study in its entirety: According to an earlier analysis of several hundred of the donors, about 170 million T cells yielded 100 million or so unique TCR beta sequences and 276 Gb of sequence data. HLA typing covered class I and class II loci at four-digit resolution. Across roughly 420 genotyped donors of the cohort, an average of roughly 250,000 unique TCR beta nucleotide sequences per donor were sequenced, and 15% to 20% of those sequences were non-productive. Donor age, sex, ethnicity and CMV serostatus were compiled alongside the repertoire data. Every discovery cohort repertoire had been produced on one sequencing platform. The number of donors typed differed by locus, with 629-630 for A, B, C, DRB1 and DQB1, around 560 for DQA1, 606 for DPA1, and around 430 for DPB1. A later analysis re-analyzed previously published TCR beta repertoires from 650 to 800 donors and added high-resolution HLA genotyping to study TCR occurrence patterns. An early release covering just under 650 HLA-typed donors comprised about 300 gigabases of sequencing data and roughly 85 million unique TCR sequences. An earlier analysis of approximately 580 of the donors used high-throughput TCR beta sequencing to judge whether each TCR beta V gene segment behaved as functional or pseudogenic. Besides the first cohort of 500 to 700 subjects, a separate validation cohort made up of 95 to 150 different subjects was used. The study combined high-throughput TCR immunosequencing, statistical association of individual TCRs with disease status, and machine learning to predict cytomegalovirus infection status. The genetic ancestry cluster associated with self-reported Caucasian donors included about 81% of the approximately 430 genotyped donors. Rather than drawing on any new phenotypic data, the later analysis identified candidate immune exposures from TCR beta sequences and the way those sequences occurred across donors. The study used immunosequencing to profile the T cell repertoires of 666 subjects and linked those repertoires to cytomegalovirus serostatus. Four or five DR-DQ haplotypes were handled as single units for association and clustering because linkage in the cohort was strong. Genome-wide SNP genotypes for about three fifths of the roughly 670 donors were used in a later genetic analysis, which treated that subset as a discovery cohort. The study aimed to test whether cataloging public T cell receptors could reveal signatures of past pathogen exposure.

Points on this clone: Its cognate antigen has yet to be identified. No much larger clonotype is one base removed from it; base qualities were not supplied.

V was cut back by 5 bases and J by 2 bases, leaving a gap of 12 bases between them. The CDR3 contains 15 residues, cysteine and phenylalanine counted. The kept DNA is CDR3 alone, 45 bases in frame from the first base. CDR1 SGHTA and CDR2 FQGNSA were looked up in the germline V gene. Overall study results and their limits: According to a later analysis, parvovirus B19, influenza, CMV and Epstein-Barr virus appeared linked to several top co-occurrence clusters. A later analysis associated about 17,000 TCR beta sequences with specific HLA alleles at a false discovery rate of 0.05. Compared with equally common non-associated chains, HLA-associated TCR beta chains in a later analysis were more clonally expanded and had lower generation probabilities. In a later genetic analysis, fewer N-insertions in productive TCRs were reported among donors in an Asian-associated ancestry cluster than the roughly 700-donor mean. In an earlier analysis of about 600 of the donors, most TCR beta V segments appeared in productive rearrangements about 87% or about 30% of the time, broadly matching IMGT annotations. The earlier analysis of approximately 560 of the donors excluded some 15 rarely observed V segments, including chromosome 9 orphons, because counts were too low. A further reported finding was that TCR beta sequences accurately predicted the HLA-A and HLA-B alleles for most subjects in the first cohort. A later analysis found that TCR association rates varied across HLA loci, with DRB1 alleles showing the most associated TCRs and HLA-C alleles the fewest. An association between a missense DCLRE1C variant and V-gene and J-gene trimming of TCR beta chains was found in a later genetic analysis and replicated in an independent cohort. Linkage disequilibrium might explain the correlated functional status among segregating V segments, but an unknown experimental factor could not be excluded. A few of the identified cytomegalovirus-associated TCR beta chains were confirmed in vitro to be specific for cytomegalovirus antigens. In this cohort, only TCR beta chains were sequenced, and detectable features were limited by the absence of alpha or paired-chain data. Presence/absence analyses assumed roughly uniform sequencing depth across donors, an assumption that may not hold. While some public TCRs were present in many individuals, most TCR sequences turned up only very rarely across donors. The authors suggested that the approach could potentially be generalized to other disease states and immunological phenotypes. Some IMGT-functional V segments, including TRBV6-2 and TRBV6-3, could not be distinguished by the 87-base-pair reads and were therefore excluded. In both the original and validation cohorts, the classifier was reported to diagnose cytomegalovirus status with high specificity and sensitivity. In the study, 150 to 200 TCR beta chains were listed as associated with cytomegalovirus. CMV serostatus was the only immune exposure information available for the cohort. Strong co-occurrence of HLA alleles, especially DR and DQ, made assigning TCR associations to individual alleles difficult. HLA typing was unavailable for some donors at each locus, so association tests used only the typed subset. According to a later analysis, most CMV-associated TCR beta chains appeared to be HLA-restricted, and the HLA associations seemed to be driven largely by CMV exposure. A cluster of highly shared sequence variants was judged likely to be a technical artifact of the sequencing pipeline.

The library was produced with the immunoSEQ multiplex PCR assay. For the multiplex PCR, a mixture combining 60 forward primers for TCR Vbeta segments and 13 reverse primers for TCR Jbeta segments was used. The CDR3 region of rearranged TCR beta genes was amplified from genomic DNA by a multiplex PCR assay. The amplified TCR beta libraries were sequenced on the Illumina HiSeq System as 87-base-pair reads. In the authors' own workflow: Across the roughly 700 repertoires, a later analysis counted 75 million to 90 million unique TCR beta chains, roughly 11 million of which were shared by at least two donors. Raw reads were error-corrected and collapsed into unique sequences with a nearest-neighbor algorithm that merged closely related sequences to remove PCR and sequencing errors. CDR3 sequences were aligned to IMGT reference sequences to assign V, D and J gene segments. For a sequence to be retained, a match of at least six nucleotides to both a V gene segment and a J gene segment was required. A rearrangement counted as productive if the CDR3 had no stop codons and remained in frame with V and J, and every other rearrangement counted as non-productive. CDR3 was defined by IMGT convention, running from the second conserved V-encoded cysteine to the conserved J-encoded phenylalanine. Sequences without an unambiguous match to a single V gene segment were excluded from the earlier analysis of about 600 of the donors. In an earlier analysis of several hundred of the donors, V segments were called functional above 56.7% productive rearrangements and were called segregating when the between-donor standard deviation exceeded 5%. A statistical classification framework was built for diagnosing cytomegalovirus status from the catalog of TCR beta chain sequences. In a later analysis, V and J genes were assigned by comparing TCR nucleotide sequences against IMGT/GENE-DB human TR gene sequences. A later analysis assigned CDR3 sequences and most-parsimonious VDJ recombination scenarios with the TCRdist pipeline. In a later analysis, each TCR beta chain was defined by its CDR3 amino acid sequence together with its V-gene family, and reads without a unique V-gene family were excluded. To address suspected cross-contamination and a sequencing artifact, a later analysis removed over 500 highly shared, low-generation-probability nucleotide sequences. In a later analysis, a clonal expansion index was calculated for each public chain from normalized within-repertoire ranks of inferred template counts. In a later analysis, generation probabilities were computed using a VDJ recombination model fitted to out-of-frame rearrangements, and the results were checked against IGoR. In a later analysis, TCR-TCR, TCR-HLA and TCR-CMV co-occurrence was scored with hypergeometric tests, and a repertoire-size bias correction was applied to TCR pairs. A later analysis estimated false discovery rates by permuting HLA or CMV assignments 20 times. In a later analysis, co-occurring TCRs were grouped using DBSCAN, and TCRdist sequence similarity was added for clustering within HLA-allele-positive subsets. Repertoires with fewer than 30,000 or more than 120,000 public chains were left out of co-occurrence clustering, as were a handful of repertoires with anomalous nucleotide sharing. TCRdb re-hosts the immuneACCESS table, in-frame sequences only. Its copies lack some clones; in the studies checked, an unresolved V gene accounts for under half of them, and the cause for the rest is not known. V, J and clone size are those of that table, while D and trimming were read from the DNA. Across this sample there are approximately 180,000 clones, with 77% seen only once. About 1.5% of the sample belongs to the ten largest clones.

The cohort comprised approximately 700 healthy bone marrow donors. At the time of sampling, every cohort member was nominally healthy, though immune exposures that went unrecorded were likely present. The donor was CMV seropositive and belonged to the group of 250 to 300 seropositive cohort members. Each donor provided a peripheral blood sample, and peripheral blood mononuclear cells were used for TCR beta sequencing. The Qiagen DNeasy Blood Extraction Kit was used to extract genomic DNA from the blood cell samples. The clonotype was recovered from a woman in her 30s in good health and CMV-seropositive. Material for sequencing was PBMCs. This sequence uses TRBV7-2 and TRBJ2-2; a tentative D call is TRBD1 (6 bases match). The nucleotides are TGTGCCAGCAGCCCAGGGGCGGTAAACACCGGGGAGCTGTTTTTT. Its protein is CASSPGAVNTGELFF.